The T cell receptor beta chain described here comes from a study of T cells in Graves' hyperthyroidism and ophthalmopathy. There were TCR beta CDR3 regions amplified from RNA transcripts. The TCR CDR3 was amplified in a first-round RT-PCR using the HTBI primer set. TCRdb reanalysed the multiplex PCR reads using MiXCR and keeps one entry per CDR3 protein. The sample includes about 480,000 distinct CDR3 sequences, approximately 24% of them seen just once. This receptor was taken from a woman in her twenties or thirties with Graves' ophthalmopathy. Sequenced sample: blood.

The CDR3 spells CASSPPGTGGENTEAFF. The CDR3 bases are TGTGCCAGCAGCCCCCCCGGGACAGGGGGCGAAAACACTGAAGCTTTCTTT. The chain couples TRBV25-1 to TRBJ1-1, with TRBD1 matching 12 bases. The trim removed 6 bases at V and 2 bases at J, leaving 10 bases unmatched. Germline V gene data show CDR1 as MGHDK and CDR2 as SYGVNS. The CDR3 loop spans 17 amino acids.